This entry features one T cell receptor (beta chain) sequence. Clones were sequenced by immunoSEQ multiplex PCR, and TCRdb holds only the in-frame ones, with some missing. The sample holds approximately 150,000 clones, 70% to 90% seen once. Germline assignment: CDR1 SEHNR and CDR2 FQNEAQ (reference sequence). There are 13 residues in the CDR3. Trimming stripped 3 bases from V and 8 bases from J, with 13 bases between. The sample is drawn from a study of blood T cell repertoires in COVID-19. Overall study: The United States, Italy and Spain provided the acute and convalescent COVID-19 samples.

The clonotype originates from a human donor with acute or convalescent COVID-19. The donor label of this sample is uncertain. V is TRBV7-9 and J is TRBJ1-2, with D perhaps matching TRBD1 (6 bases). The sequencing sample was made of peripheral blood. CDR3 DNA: TGTGCCAGCAGCTTTCAGGGGAGGGAAGGCTACACCTTC. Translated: CASSFQGREGYTF.